These 4 T cell receptor beta chains were all obtained from the same sample, sequenced in a study of T cell repertoires in cytomegalovirus infection. TCRdb re-called the reads through MiXCR, storing one row per CDR3 protein. The sample holds around 340,000 distinct CDR3 sequences, about 29% seen once. No antigen has been identified for these receptors. This material consisted of cultured PBMCs, taken from culture after CMV antigen stimulation. The receptors derive from a human donor in good health (CMV status not recorded). Some clones in this sample may be carry-over from other donors' samples.

The CDR3 protein is CASSVGTSGSMGDEQFF. CDR3 DNA: TGTGCCAGCAGCGTCGGGACTAGCGGGAGCATGGGGGATGAGCAGTTCTTC. This chain joins TRBV9 and TRBJ2-1; 14 nucleotides line up with TRBD2. Per germline, CDR1 SGDLS and CDR2 YYNGEE. This CDR3 is built from 17 residues. Trimming cost V 2 bases and J 8 bases; bases outside gene matches: 9.

This clonotype ranks as medium-sized (0.01 to 0.1%). This chain connects TRBV7-8 to TRBJ1-5; D is possibly TRBD1 (5 bases). V was cut by 5 bases and J by 0 bases, with 11 bases left in between. The CDR3 is made up of 15 amino acids. CDR1 and CDR2 from the germline V gene are SGHVS and FQNEAQ. This chain's CDR3 is CASSLQESSNQPQHF. DNA of the CDR3: TGTGCCAGCAGCCTACAGGAAAGTAGCAATCAGCCCCAGCATTTT.

This clonotype was recorded at least ten times. The gene calls are TRBV7-9 and TRBJ2-4, with TRBD1 matching over 7 bases. Germline CDR1 SEHNR, CDR2 FQNEAQ (reference sequence). Trimming took 5 bases from V and 7 from J; bases not matched to a gene: 5. The CDR3 loop spans 13 amino acids. CDR3 in amino acids: CASSATGSNIQYF. The CDR3 nucleotides are TGTGCCAGCAGCGCGACAGGGAGCAACATTCAGTACTTC.

This clonotype was detected a few times. The V and J genes are TRBV7-2 and TRBJ2-3; 11 bases are a match to TRBD2. V shed 4 bases, J shed 1 base, and the junction held 4 bases outside the gene matches. The germline CDR1 and CDR2 sequences are SGHTA and FQGNSA. The CDR3 has 16 amino acids. CDR3 in DNA: TGTGCCAGCAGCTCCCATAGCGGGAGGGGCACAGATACGCAGTATTTT. Its protein is CASSSHSGRGTDTQYF.